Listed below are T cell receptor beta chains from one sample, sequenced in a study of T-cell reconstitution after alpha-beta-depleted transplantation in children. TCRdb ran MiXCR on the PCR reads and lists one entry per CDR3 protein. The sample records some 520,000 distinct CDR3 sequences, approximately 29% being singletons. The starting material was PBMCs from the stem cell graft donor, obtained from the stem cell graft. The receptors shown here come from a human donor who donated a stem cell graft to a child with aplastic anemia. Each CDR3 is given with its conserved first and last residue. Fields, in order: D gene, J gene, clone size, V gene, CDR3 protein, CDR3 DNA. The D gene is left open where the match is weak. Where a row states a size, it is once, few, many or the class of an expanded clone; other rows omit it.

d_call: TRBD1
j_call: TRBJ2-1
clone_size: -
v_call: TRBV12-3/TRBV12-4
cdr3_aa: CASSLEGQRTYNEQFF
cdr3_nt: TGTGCCAGCAGCTTAGAGGGACAGAGAACCTACAATGAGCAGTTCTTC

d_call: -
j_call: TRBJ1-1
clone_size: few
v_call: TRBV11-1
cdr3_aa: CASSLMVGNTEAFF
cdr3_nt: TGTGCCAGCAGCTTAATGGTCGGGAACACTGAAGCTTTCTTT

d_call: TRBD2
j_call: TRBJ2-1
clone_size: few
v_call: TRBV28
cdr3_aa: CASSSPGLGYNEQFF
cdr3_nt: TGTGCCAGCAGTTCGCCGGGACTAGGGTACAATGAGCAGTTCTTC

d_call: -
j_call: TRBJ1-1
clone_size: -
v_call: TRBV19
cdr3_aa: CASTPPMNTEAFF
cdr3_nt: TGTGCCAGTACTCCTCCTATGAACACTGAAGCTTTCTTT

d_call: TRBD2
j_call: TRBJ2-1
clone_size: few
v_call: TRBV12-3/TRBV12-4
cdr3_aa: CASSFYASGSGHEQFF
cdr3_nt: TGTGCCAGCAGTTTTTATGCTAGCGGGAGTGGTCATGAGCAGTTCTTC

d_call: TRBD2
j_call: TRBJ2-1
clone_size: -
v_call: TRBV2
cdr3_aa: CASSSGRATNEQFF
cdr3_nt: TGTGCCAGCAGCAGCGGGAGGGCCACAAATGAGCAGTTCTTC

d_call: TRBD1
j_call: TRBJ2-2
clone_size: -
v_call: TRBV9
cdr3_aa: CASRGQSGSGELFF
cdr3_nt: TGTGCCAGCCGGGGACAGTCGGGATCCGGGGAGCTGTTTTTT

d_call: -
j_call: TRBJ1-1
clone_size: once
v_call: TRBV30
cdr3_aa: CAWRRQNTEAFF
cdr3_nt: TGTGCCTGGAGGCGGCAGAACACTGAAGCTTTCTTT

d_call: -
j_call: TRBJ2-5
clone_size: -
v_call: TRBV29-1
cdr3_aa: CSVEERGGTQYF
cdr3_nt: TGCAGCGTTGAAGAACGTGGGGGGACCCAGTACTTC

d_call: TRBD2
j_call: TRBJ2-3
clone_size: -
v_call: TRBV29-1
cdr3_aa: CSVGETSGRSDTQYF
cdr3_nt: TGCAGCGTTGGAGAGACTAGCGGGAGGTCAGATACGCAGTATTTT

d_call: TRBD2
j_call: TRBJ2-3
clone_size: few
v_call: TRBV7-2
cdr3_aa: CASSLNSGGFTDTQYF
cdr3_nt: TGTGCCAGCAGCTTAAATAGCGGGGGATTCACAGATACGCAGTATTTT

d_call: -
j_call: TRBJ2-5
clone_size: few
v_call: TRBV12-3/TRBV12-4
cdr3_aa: CASSFWGQETQYF
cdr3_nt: TGTGCCAGCAGTTTTTGGGGTCAAGAGACCCAGTACTTC

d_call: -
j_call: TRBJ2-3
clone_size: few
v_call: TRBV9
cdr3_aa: CASSWRGTYTDTQYF
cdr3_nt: TGTGCCAGCAGCTGGAGAGGGACTTACACAGATACGCAGTATTTT

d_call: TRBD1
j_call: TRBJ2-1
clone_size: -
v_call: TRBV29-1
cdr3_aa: CSVDGAQGAILSSYNEQFF
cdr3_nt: TGCAGCGTTGATGGCGCACAGGGGGCTATACTCAGCTCCTACAATGAGCAGTTCTTC

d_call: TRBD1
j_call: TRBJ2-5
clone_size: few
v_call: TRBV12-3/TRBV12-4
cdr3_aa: CASSHQRTGLATQYF
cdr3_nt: TGTGCCAGCAGTCACCAACGGACAGGGTTGGCGACCCAGTACTTC

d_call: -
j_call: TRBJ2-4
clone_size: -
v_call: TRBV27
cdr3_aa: CASSLFMGTPDIQYF
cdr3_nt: TGTGCCAGCAGTTTATTCATGGGGACCCCTGACATTCAGTACTTC

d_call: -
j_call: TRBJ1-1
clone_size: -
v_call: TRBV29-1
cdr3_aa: CSVSTEAFF
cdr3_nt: TGCAGCGTTTCCACTGAAGCTTTCTTT